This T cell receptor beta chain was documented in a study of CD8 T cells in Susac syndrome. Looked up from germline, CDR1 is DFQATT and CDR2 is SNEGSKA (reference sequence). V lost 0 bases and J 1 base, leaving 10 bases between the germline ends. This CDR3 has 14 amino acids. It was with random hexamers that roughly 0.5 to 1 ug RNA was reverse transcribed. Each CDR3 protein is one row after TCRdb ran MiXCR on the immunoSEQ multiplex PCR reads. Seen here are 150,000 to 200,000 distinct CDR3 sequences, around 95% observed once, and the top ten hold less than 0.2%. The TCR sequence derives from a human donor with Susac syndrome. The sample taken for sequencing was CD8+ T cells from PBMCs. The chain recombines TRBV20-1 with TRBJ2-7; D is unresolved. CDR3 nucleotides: TGCAGTGCTAGAGATCGGCCTCGATCCTACGAGCAGTACTTC. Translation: CSARDRPRSYEQYF.